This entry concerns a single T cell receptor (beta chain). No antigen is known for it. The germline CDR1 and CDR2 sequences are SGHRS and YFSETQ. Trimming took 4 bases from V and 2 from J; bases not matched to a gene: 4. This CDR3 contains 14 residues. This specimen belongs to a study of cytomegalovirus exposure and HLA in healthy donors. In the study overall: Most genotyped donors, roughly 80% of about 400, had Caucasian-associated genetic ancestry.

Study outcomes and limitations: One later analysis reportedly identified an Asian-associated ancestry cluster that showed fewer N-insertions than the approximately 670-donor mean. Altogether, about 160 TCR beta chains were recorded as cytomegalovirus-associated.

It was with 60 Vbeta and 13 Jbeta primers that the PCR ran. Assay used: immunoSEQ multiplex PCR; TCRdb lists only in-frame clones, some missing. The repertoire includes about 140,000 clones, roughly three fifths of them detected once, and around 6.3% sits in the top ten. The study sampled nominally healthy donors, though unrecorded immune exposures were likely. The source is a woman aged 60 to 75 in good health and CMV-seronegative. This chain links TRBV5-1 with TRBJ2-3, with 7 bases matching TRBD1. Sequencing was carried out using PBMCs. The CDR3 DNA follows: TGCGCCAGCAGCCTCGGACAGGACACAGATACGCAGTATTTT. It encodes CASSLGQDTDTQYF.